This T cell receptor (beta chain) emerged from a study of blood T cells in healthy people across ages. For the second PCR, which ran for about 7 to 11 cycles, a sample-barcoded 5' primer and a J-beta primer mix were used. MiXCR, run by TCRdb on the 5' RACE reads, gives a single entry per CDR3 protein. Altogether 750,000 to 850,000 distinct CDR3 sequences are present, about 25% being singletons, with the ten largest covering 3.7%. A remark on this clonotype: The antigen remains unidentified.

Study-wide results and limits: Versus aged donors, long-lived donors had higher diversity and more naive CD4+ cells.

Healthy Caucasians from Russia aged about 6 to 90 served as donors. Germline V gene sequence: CDR1 SGHTA, CDR2 FQGTGA. The CDR3 is 16 amino acids. Trimming took 5 bases from V and 7 from J, leaving 24 bases between them. The same data also went into a second study, on T cells of mothers and their children. Turning to that study: Donors were three healthy Caucasian mothers and their six children.

The TCR comes from a boy between 10 and 17 years old in good health. Material: blood. The V call is TRBV7-3, the J call TRBJ2-7; D is possibly TRBD2 (5 bases). This CDR3 is CASSPLREKPLTEQYF. CDR3 bases: TGTGCCAGCAGCCCCCTCCGGGAAAAGCCCCTTACGGAGCAGTACTTC.